Below are 5 T cell receptor beta chains sequenced from a single sample in a study of CD4 T cells in relation to SARS-CoV-2 and coronaviruses. The unexposed donors gave CD4+ T cells in about 2010-2018, prior to COVID-19. The cells were cultured for about ten days before CD4+ T cells were isolated. Antigens of these TCRs are unknown. Repertoires were generated with immunoSEQ multiplex PCR, while TCRdb's copy carries only in-frame clones and drops some. The sample includes 26,000 or so clones, 60% to 80% of them seen just once. Material for sequencing was CD4+ T cells from PBMCs, cultured in vitro. All receptors come from a human donor in good health.

V is TRBV5-6 and J is TRBJ2-7; D gene unclear. CDR1 SGHDT and CDR2 YYEEEE come from the germline V gene. V was pared by 1 base and J by 2 bases, with 16 bases between. The CDR3 length is 16 residues. This CDR3 reads CASSLRLQVSTYEQYF. CDR3 bases: TGTGCCAGCAGCTTGCGATTGCAGGTTTCGACCTACGAGCAGTACTTC.

The J gene is TRBJ1-1, the V gene TRBV21-1; TRBD1, the table's D call, lacks a check against the DNA. TRBV21-1 is classified as a pseudogene. The length of the CDR3 is 18 residues. The CDR3 coding sequence is TGTGCCAGCAGCAAAGATCCGGGACAGGTCGTAAACAGCTCTGAAGCTTTCTTT. Translated, it gives CASSKDPGQVVNSSEAFF.

The chain recombines TRBV11-1 with TRBJ2-6, with D possibly TRBD1 on 6 matching bases. CDR3 length: 16 amino acids. Trimming took 5 bases from V and 6 from J, leaving 17 bases between them. Germline V gives CDR1 SGHAT, CDR2 FQDESV (reference sequence). The CDR3 loop reads CASSPGAGPVANVLTF. CDR3 DNA sequence: TGTGCCAGCAGCCCAGGGGCGGGCCCGGTGGCCAACGTCCTGACTTTC.

This chain uses TRBV5-1 with TRBJ1-5, with D possibly matching TRBD1 (5 bases). Germline-derived CDR1 and CDR2 are SGHRS and YFSETQ. V was pared by 2 bases and J by 1 base, with 13 bases between. This CDR3 spans 16 amino acids. The CDR3 protein is CASSFGASGSNQPQHF. CDR3 coding DNA: TGCGCCAGCAGCTTTGGGGCCAGCGGGAGCAATCAGCCCCAGCATTTT. Full variable domain (outside the CDR3, taken from reference TRBV5-1 and TRBJ1-5): KAGVTQTPRYLIKTRGQQVTLSCSPISGHRSVSWYQQTPGQGLQFLFEYFSETQRNKGNFPGRFSGRQFSNSRSEMNVSTLELGDSALYLCASSFGASGSNQPQHFGDGTRLSIL.

CDR3 residues: CASSLATGDVDEAFF. As DNA, the CDR3 is TGTGCCAGCAGCTTGGCGACGGGAGACGTCGATGAAGCTTTCTTT. The rearrangement links TRBV5-5 to TRBJ1-1, with D unresolved. V lost 0 bases to trimming and J lost 7 bases, with 16 bases between them. CDR3 size: 15 residues. Germline V gene data show CDR1 as SGHKS and CDR2 as YYEKEE (reference sequence).